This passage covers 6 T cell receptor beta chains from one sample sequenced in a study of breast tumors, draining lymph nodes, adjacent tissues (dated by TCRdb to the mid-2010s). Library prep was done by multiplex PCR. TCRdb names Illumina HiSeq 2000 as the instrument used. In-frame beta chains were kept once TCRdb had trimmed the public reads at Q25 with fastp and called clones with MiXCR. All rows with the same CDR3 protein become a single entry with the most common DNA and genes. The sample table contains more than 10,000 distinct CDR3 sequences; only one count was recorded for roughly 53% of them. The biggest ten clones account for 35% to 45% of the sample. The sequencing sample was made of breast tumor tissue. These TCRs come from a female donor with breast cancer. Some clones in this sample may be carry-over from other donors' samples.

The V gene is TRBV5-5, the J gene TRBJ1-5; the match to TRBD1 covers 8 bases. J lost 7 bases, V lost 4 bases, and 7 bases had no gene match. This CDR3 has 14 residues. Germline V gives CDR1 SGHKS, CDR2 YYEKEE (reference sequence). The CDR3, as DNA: TGTGCCAGCAGCAGGACAGGGCGTAGGCAGCCCCAGCATTTT. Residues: CASSRTGRRQPQHF.

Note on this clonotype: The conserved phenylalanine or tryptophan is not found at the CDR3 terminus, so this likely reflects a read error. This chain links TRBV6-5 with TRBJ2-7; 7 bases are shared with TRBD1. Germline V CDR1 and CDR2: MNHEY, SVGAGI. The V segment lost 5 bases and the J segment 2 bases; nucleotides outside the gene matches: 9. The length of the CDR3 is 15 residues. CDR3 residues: CASSHVQGVAYEQYL. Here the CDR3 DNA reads TGTGCCAGCAGTCACGTTCAGGGGGTGGCCTACGAGCAGTACCTC.

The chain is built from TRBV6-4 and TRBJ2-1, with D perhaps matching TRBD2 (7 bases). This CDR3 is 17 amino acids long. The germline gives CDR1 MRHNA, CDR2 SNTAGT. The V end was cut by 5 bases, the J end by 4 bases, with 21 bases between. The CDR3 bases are TGTGCCAGCAGTCAGGGGAACGGCGGGGGACTATACAATGAGCAGTTCTTC. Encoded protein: CASSQGNGGGLYNEQFF.

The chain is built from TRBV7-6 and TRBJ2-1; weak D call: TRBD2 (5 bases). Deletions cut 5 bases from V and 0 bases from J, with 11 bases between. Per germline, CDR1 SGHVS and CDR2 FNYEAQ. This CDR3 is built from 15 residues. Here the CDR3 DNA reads TGTGCCAGCAGCGCAGGAGGTTCCTCCTACAATGAGCAGTTCTTC. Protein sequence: CASSAGGSSYNEQFF.

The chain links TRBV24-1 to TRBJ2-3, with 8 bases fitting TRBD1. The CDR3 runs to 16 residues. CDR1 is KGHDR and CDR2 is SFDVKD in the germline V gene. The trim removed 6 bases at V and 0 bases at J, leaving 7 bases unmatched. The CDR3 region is CATSSIGTGSTDTQYF. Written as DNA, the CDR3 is TGTGCCACCAGTTCAATTGGGACAGGAAGCACAGATACGCAGTATTTT.

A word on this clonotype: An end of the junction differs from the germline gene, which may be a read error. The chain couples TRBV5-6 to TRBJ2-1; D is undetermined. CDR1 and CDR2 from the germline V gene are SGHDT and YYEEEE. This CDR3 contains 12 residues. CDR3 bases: TGTGCCAGCAGCTTGTCCCTTAATGGGCAGTTCTTC. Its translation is CASSLSLNGQFF.